Listed here are 7 T cell receptor beta chains from one sample, sequenced in a study of regulatory T cells in long-lasting Graves disease. Stated time point: persistent/refractory GD, antithyroid drugs over 5 years with positive TRAb. TCR sequences were obtained from RNA taken from PBMCs. In building TCR beta libraries, iRepertoire HTBI primers were used together with Arm-PCR of CDR3 regions. TCRdb reanalysed the multiplex PCR reads using MiXCR and keeps one entry per CDR3 protein. Of around 300,000 distinct CDR3 sequences listed, approximately 20% are singletons. This specimen consisted of peripheral blood mononuclear cells (PBMCs), obtained when the disease was refractory, from a patient treated with antithyroid drugs. These receptors were obtained from a female donor with Graves disease.

V gene TRBV11-2 combines with J gene TRBJ2-3; possibly TRBD2 for D (5 bases). The ends were cut back, 5 bases at V and 4 bases at J, with 10 bases in the middle. Germline lookup yields CDR1 SGHAT and CDR2 FQNNGV. This CDR3 comprises 13 residues. In DNA form, the CDR3 reads TGTGCCAGCAGCCCCACTAGGTCAGATACGCAGTATTTT. This translates into CASSPTRSDTQYF.

In its sample, this clonotype was seen many times. The chain recombines TRBV2 with TRBJ2-7; the D gene could be TRBD1 or TRBD2 (5 bases each). V was shortened by 0 bases and J by 5 bases, with 23 bases between the two germline ends. The V gene's germline CDR1 is SNHLY and CDR2 FYNNEI. This CDR3 spans 18 amino acids. CDR3 sequence (DNA): TGTGCCAGCAGTGAAGCCCCAAATTGGGGCGTCGGGGCTGACGAGCAGTACTTC. Protein: CASSEAPNWGVGADEQYF.

The chain has TRBV10-3 and TRBJ2-2, with TRBD2 as a possible D gene (6 bases). The CDR3 totals 15 residues. Germline loops: CDR1 ENHRY, CDR2 SYGVKD. Trimming took off 4 bases at V and 7 bases at J, with 16 bases between the two ends. The CDR3 protein is CAISGSGPTSGELFF. The DNA for the CDR3 is TGTGCCATCAGTGGTAGTGGACCGACTAGCGGGGAGCTGTTTTTT.

This clonotype came up a few times. V and J are TRBV10-3 and TRBJ1-6; 9 nucleotides align to TRBD1. Looked up from germline, CDR1 is ENHRY and CDR2 is SYGVKD. With 2 bases clipped from V and 4 bases from J, the junction kept 0 bases outside the gene matches. The CDR3 has 15 residues. DNA of the CDR3: TGTGCCATCAGTGAGGACAGGGGGTATAATTCACCCCTCCACTTT. This translates into CAISEDRGYNSPLHF.

This clonotype turned up a few times. The chain has TRBV27 and TRBJ1-3, with TRBD1 matching over 7 bases. The V and J ends lost 7 bases and 1 base, in that order; junction bases with no gene match: 16. CDR1 MNHEY and CDR2 SMNVEV come from the germline V gene (reference sequence). This CDR3 has 18 amino acids. CDR3: CASKTGSINFLSGNTIYF. In DNA form, the CDR3 reads TGTGCCAGCAAGACAGGGAGCATAAATTTTTTGTCTGGAAACACCATATATTTT.

Ten or more counts support this clonotype. V is TRBV6-2 or TRBV6-3 and J is TRBJ1-2; D gene unclear. The V end was cut by 5 bases, the J end by 5 bases, with 6 bases between. Germline V gives CDR1 MNHEY, CDR2 SVGEGT. The CDR3 covers 11 residues. The DNA of the CDR3 is TGTGCCAGCAGTGCGGTGTATGGCTACACCTTC. It specifies CASSAVYGYTF.

With regard to this clonotype: A much bigger clone sits one base away, suggesting this may be a read error. CDR3 coding DNA: TGTGCCAGCAGCTTAGCGGGGGGACTAGCGGTTACCTACGAGCAGTTCTTC. It is translated as CASSLAGGLAVTYEQFF. The chain combines TRBV11-2 with TRBJ2-1; 11 positions agree with TRBD2. Trimming at V came to 1 base and at J to 10 bases, leaving 12 bases not matched to a gene. CDR1 is SGHAT and CDR2 is FQNNGV in the germline V gene. This CDR3 spans 17 amino acids.